These T cell receptor beta chains were read from a single sample in a study of T cell repertoires in cytomegalovirus infection. TCRdb re-analysed the reads in MiXCR, keeping a single row per CDR3 protein. This table holds 300,000 to 450,000 distinct CDR3 sequences, around a sixth found once. Sequences were obtained from PBMCs. The source is a human donor in good health (CMV status not recorded). Some clones in this sample may be carry-over from other donors' samples. The CDR3 runs from the conserved cysteine through the conserved F or W. The D gene is left open where the match is weak. Some rows have no size entry. The others give once, few or many, or a class for an expanded clone.

16 | . | . | TRBJ2-7 | TRBV7-9 | CASSFAGTANSYEQYF | TGTGCCAGCAGCTTCGCCGGGACGGCAAATTCCTACGAGCAGTACTTC
15 | . | . | TRBJ1-2 | TRBV12-3/TRBV12-4 | CASSNTGSTNYGYTF | TGTGCCAGCAGCAACACAGGGAGCACGAACTATGGCTACACCTTC
12 | . | . | TRBJ2-7 | TRBV29-1 | CSVSTTSYEQYF | TGCAGCGTTTCGACCACCTCCTACGAGCAGTACTTC
13 | few | . | TRBJ2-5 | TRBV9 | CASSVISEGPQYF | TGTGCCAGCAGCGTAATTAGCGAGGGGCCCCAGTACTTC
15 | . | TRBD1 | TRBJ2-7 | TRBV18 | CASSPQTGEFYEQYF | TGTGCCAGCTCACCACAAACAGGGGAGTTCTACGAGCAGTACTTC
13 | many | . | TRBJ2-5 | TRBV7-9 | CATKAAEEETQYF | TGTGCCACCAAGGCGGCAGAAGAAGAGACCCAGTACTTC
17 | few | TRBD2 | TRBJ2-1 | TRBV5-1 | CASSLNPTSGSHNEQFF | TGCGCCAGCAGCTTGAACCCTACTAGCGGGAGTCACAATGAGCAGTTCTTC
14 | few | . | TRBJ2-7 | TRBV20-1 | CSAPGPGTTYEQYF | TGCAGTGCCCCCGGCCCGGGGACGACCTACGAGCAGTACTTC
15 | . | TRBD2 | TRBJ2-3 | TRBV7-9 | CASSVGLASLDTQYF | TGTGCCAGCAGCGTAGGACTAGCGTCTTTAGATACGCAGTATTTT
13 | few | . | TRBJ2-4 | TRBV20-1 | CSAREGTKNIQYF | TGCAGTGCTAGAGAAGGGACAAAAAACATTCAGTACTTC
17 | few | . | TRBJ2-7 | TRBV5-4 | CASSNPPGKRKRDEQYF | TGTGCCAGCAGCAACCCTCCGGGAAAACGAAAACGGGACGAGCAGTACTTC
15 | few | . | TRBJ1-5 | TRBV28 | CASTDSFVTTQPQHF | TGTGCCAGCACTGATAGTTTCGTGACAACTCAGCCCCAGCATTTT
15 | few | TRBD1 | TRBJ2-5 | TRBV12-3/TRBV12-4 | CASSSPTGLEETQYF | TGTGCCAGCAGTTCCCCGACAGGGCTGGAAGAGACCCAGTACTTC
13 | . | . | TRBJ2-1 | TRBV15 | CATSPGPYNEQFF | TGTGCCACCAGCCCTGGGCCCTACAATGAGCAGTTCTTC
13 | many | . | TRBJ2-3 | TRBV7-8 | CASRAEGGDTQYF | TGTGCCAGCCGGGCGGAGGGAGGAGATACGCAGTATTTT
13 | . | . | TRBJ2-2 | TRBV6-2/TRBV6-3 | CASRQKNTGELFF | TGTGCCAGCAGACAAAAGAACACCGGGGAGCTGTTTTTT
14 | few | TRBD1 | TRBJ2-1 | TRBV5-1 | CASSVTGVMYEQFF | TGCGCCAGCAGCGTAACAGGGGTTATGTATGAGCAGTTCTTC
13 | many | . | TRBJ1-1 | TRBV7-8 | CASSLYEDIEAFF | TGTGCCAGCAGCTTATATGAGGACATTGAAGCTTTCTTT
13 | . | . | TRBJ1-5 | TRBV4-1 | CASSQAANQPQHF | TGCGCCAGCAGCCAAGCAGCCAATCAGCCCCAGCATTTT
15 | few | . | TRBJ2-3 | TRBV28 | CASSFTDASTDTQYF | TGTGCCAGCAGTTTCACCGATGCTAGCACAGATACGCAGTATTTT
13 | many | . | TRBJ1-1 | TRBV7-2 | CASSLVEGTEAFF | TGTGCCAGCAGCTTAGTGGAGGGGACTGAAGCTTTCTTT
15 | . | TRBD1 | TRBJ1-5 | TRBV28 | CASSPGGAGNQPQHF | TGTGCCAGCAGTCCAGGGGGCGCTGGGAATCAGCCCCAGCATTTT
14 | . | . | TRBJ2-5 | TRBV2 | CASSEGEGEETQYF | TGTGCCAGCAGTGAGGGAGAGGGGGAAGAGACCCAGTACTTC
15 | few | . | TRBJ2-7 | TRBV10-2 | CASSESRRSSYEQYF | TGCGCCAGCAGTGAGTCGCGACGGAGCTCCTACGAGCAGTACTTC
16 | . | . | TRBJ2-5 | TRBV15 | CATSRGAGGLIETQYF | TGTGCCACCAGCAGAGGTGCCGGCGGTCTGATAGAGACCCAGTACTTC
16 | . | . | TRBJ1-3 | TRBV20-1 | CSARGGTWAAGNTIYF | TGCAGTGCTAGGGGGGGGACCTGGGCGGCCGGAAACACCATATATTTT
12 | . | . | TRBJ2-5 | TRBV20-1 | CSASIGQETQYF | TGCAGTGCTAGTATAGGCCAAGAGACCCAGTACTTC
17 | few | . | TRBJ2-3 | TRBV12-3/TRBV12-4 | CASSLARGRGGSDTQYF | TGTGCCAGCAGTTTAGCGCGGGGACGGGGAGGTTCAGATACGCAGTATTTT
16 | many | . | TRBJ2-1 | TRBV7-2 | CASSPGHLDSYNEQFF | TGTGCCAGCAGCCCGGGACACTTGGACTCCTACAATGAGCAGTTCTTC
14 | . | . | TRBJ1-3 | TRBV6-6 | CASSYPGTGNTIYF | TGTGCCAGCAGTTACCCGGGGACTGGAAACACCATATATTTT
14 | few | . | TRBJ2-1 | TRBV4-3 | CASSQEWASNEQFF | TGCGCCAGCAGCCAAGAGTGGGCATCCAATGAGCAGTTCTTC
13 | few | . | TRBJ1-2 | TRBV2 | CASSEGRTHGYTF | TGTGCCAGCAGTGAGGGCAGGACCCATGGCTACACCTTC
10 | . | . | TRBJ2-3 | TRBV10-3 | CATGTDTQYF | TGTGCCACCGGCACAGATACGCAGTATTTT
16 | . | TRBD1 | TRBJ1-2 | TRBV19 | CASSHLPGQGAKGYTF | TGTGCCAGTAGTCATCTTCCGGGACAGGGGGCGAAGGGCTACACCTTC
12 | . | . | TRBJ2-7 | TRBV19 | CASKSGSYEQYF | TGTGCCAGCAAGTCAGGCTCCTACGAGCAGTACTTC
14 | many | TRBD1 | TRBJ1-3 | TRBV6-1 | CASSSGTAGNTIYF | TGTGCCAGCAGTTCCGGGACAGCTGGAAACACCATATATTTT
15 | . | TRBD1 | TRBJ1-5 | TRBV10-3 | CATAVGQSSDQPQHF | TGTGCCACCGCAGTGGGACAGTCCTCAGATCAGCCCCAGCATTTT
17 | . | . | TRBJ2-7 | TRBV5-6 | CASSSLGPRVESYEQYF | TGTGCCAGCAGCTCCCTTGGCCCGAGGGTCGAGTCCTACGAGCAGTACTTC
12 | . | . | TRBJ2-3 | TRBV10-3 | CAISEARDTQYF | TGTGCCATCAGTGAGGCGCGAGATACGCAGTATTTT
14 | . | TRBD2 | TRBJ2-3 | TRBV11-2 | CASSIAGHTDTQYF | TGTGCCAGCAGCATAGCGGGGCACACAGATACGCAGTATTTT
15 | many | TRBD2 | TRBJ2-3 | TRBV7-2 | CASSWVAGTTDTQYF | TGTGCCAGCAGCTGGGTAGCGGGGACCACAGATACGCAGTATTTT
17 | few | TRBD1 | TRBJ2-7 | TRBV18 | CASSPLGTDKSSYEQYF | TGTGCCAGCTCACCGTTAGGGACAGATAAAAGCTCCTACGAGCAGTACTTC
13 | many | . | TRBJ1-5 | TRBV6-5 | CASRPGSNQPQHF | TGTGCCAGCAGGCCGGGGAGCAATCAGCCCCAGCATTTT
15 | many | . | TRBJ2-5 | TRBV7-2 | CASRGPRAARETQYF | TGTGCCAGCCGCGGCCCACGGGCAGCGAGGGAGACCCAGTACTTC
15 | . | TRBD2 | TRBJ2-1 | TRBV10-3 | CAISSSGGTINEQFF | TGTGCCATCAGTAGCAGCGGGGGGACCATCAATGAGCAGTTCTTC